Listed below are T cell receptor beta chains from one sample, sequenced in a study of shared clonotypes between healthy human individuals. Assay: immunoSEQ multiplex PCR; the TCRdb copy retains only in-frame clones and omits some. The sample gives about 1,900,000 clones, 85% to 95% of which show up once; approximately 1% is in the top ten. Sequencing was done on a sample of naive CD8+ T cells sorted from blood. The receptors here all came from a man younger than 35 in good health. Each CDR3 is given with its conserved first and last residue. A D gene is named only where the DNA matches it firmly. Part of the rows lack a size; the others show once, few, many or a class for expanded clones.

j_gene: TRBJ2-7
d_gene: TRBD2
v_gene: TRBV27
abundance: once
CDR3nt: TGTGCCAGCAGTTCATCTCTAGCGGAGAGCTCCTACGAGCAGTACTTC
CDR3aa: CASSSSLAESSYEQYF

j_gene: TRBJ2-1
d_gene: TRBD2
v_gene: TRBV9
abundance: .
CDR3nt: TGTGCCAGCAGCGTAGAACGCGGGGGTTACAATGAGCAGTTCTTC
CDR3aa: CASSVERGGYNEQFF

j_gene: TRBJ1-1
d_gene: .
v_gene: TRBV13
abundance: .
CDR3nt: TGTGCCAGCAGCTTATCCCCACCGACTGAAGCTTTCTTT
CDR3aa: CASSLSPPTEAFF

j_gene: TRBJ2-7
d_gene: .
v_gene: TRBV18
abundance: .
CDR3nt: TGTGCCAGCTCATCTAGCTTCGAGCAGTACTTC
CDR3aa: CASSSSFEQYF

j_gene: TRBJ2-7
d_gene: .
v_gene: TRBV29-1
abundance: once
CDR3nt: TGCAGCGTTTCTATGCAGGGTGGCGAGCAGTACTTC
CDR3aa: CSVSMQGGEQYF

j_gene: TRBJ2-3
d_gene: TRBD2
v_gene: TRBV28
abundance: .
CDR3nt: TGTGCCAGCAGTTTACCGGCGGGGGGCACAGATACGCAGTATTTT
CDR3aa: CASSLPAGGTDTQYF

j_gene: TRBJ2-7
d_gene: .
v_gene: TRBV27
abundance: .
CDR3nt: TGTGCCAGCAGTGCCGGGACCCCCTACGAGCAGTACTTC
CDR3aa: CASSAGTPYEQYF

j_gene: TRBJ2-7
d_gene: .
v_gene: TRBV15
abundance: .
CDR3nt: TGTGCCACCAGCAGAGGCGACGGGGGCAGCTCCTACGAGCAGTACTTC
CDR3aa: CATSRGDGGSSYEQYF

j_gene: TRBJ1-2
d_gene: .
v_gene: TRBV28
abundance: .
CDR3nt: TGTGCCAGCAGCCCGGACAGTAACTATGGCTACACCTTC
CDR3aa: CASSPDSNYGYTF

j_gene: TRBJ1-1
d_gene: .
v_gene: TRBV2
abundance: .
CDR3nt: TGTGCCAGCAGTGGCCACAGGGACACTGAAGCTTTCTTT
CDR3aa: CASSGHRDTEAFF

j_gene: TRBJ2-1
d_gene: .
v_gene: TRBV7-9
abundance: once
CDR3nt: TGTGCCAGCAGCCCACGACAGATACCCTACAATGAGCAGTTCTTC
CDR3aa: CASSPRQIPYNEQFF

j_gene: TRBJ2-3
d_gene: TRBD2
v_gene: TRBV11-1
abundance: .
CDR3nt: TGTGCCAGCAGCTTCACTAGCGGGGGGTTTACAGATACGCAGTATTTT
CDR3aa: CASSFTSGGFTDTQYF

j_gene: TRBJ2-7
d_gene: TRBD1
v_gene: TRBV4-3
abundance: .
CDR3nt: TGCGCCAGCAGCCAAGTTGCAACAGGGGGCTCCTACGAGCAGTACTTC
CDR3aa: CASSQVATGGSYEQYF

j_gene: TRBJ2-1
d_gene: TRBD2
v_gene: TRBV5-6
abundance: .
CDR3nt: TGTGCCAGCAGCTTGGGACTAGCGGGAGTTTACTACAATGAGCAGTTCTTC
CDR3aa: CASSLGLAGVYYNEQFF

j_gene: TRBJ2-2
d_gene: .
v_gene: TRBV29-1
abundance: .
CDR3nt: TGCAGCGTTGAAGATCCGACCCAGGGGATGGGGGAGCTGTTTTTT
CDR3aa: CSVEDPTQGMGELFF

j_gene: TRBJ1-1
d_gene: .
v_gene: TRBV29-1
abundance: .
CDR3nt: TGCAGCGTTGTCGACAGGTGGGGGGACGAGAACACTGAAGCTTTCTTT
CDR3aa: CSVVDRWGDENTEAFF

j_gene: TRBJ2-7
d_gene: .
v_gene: TRBV5-1
abundance: .
CDR3nt: TGCGCCAGCAGCTTGACCAGGGGCGTGGACGAGCAGTACTTC
CDR3aa: CASSLTRGVDEQYF

j_gene: TRBJ2-7
d_gene: .
v_gene: TRBV4-1
abundance: .
CDR3nt: TGCGCCAGCAGCCAAGAGGCAGGGTACTACGAGCAGTACTTC
CDR3aa: CASSQEAGYYEQYF

j_gene: TRBJ2-7
d_gene: .
v_gene: TRBV9
abundance: .
CDR3nt: TGTGCCAGCAGCCATCCTAGCTCCTACGAGCAGTACTTC
CDR3aa: CASSHPSSYEQYF

j_gene: TRBJ2-7
d_gene: .
v_gene: TRBV7-9
abundance: once
CDR3nt: TGTGCCAGCAGCTTAGCGCCAGGGTCCCCGGACTCCTACGAGCAGTACTTC
CDR3aa: CASSLAPGSPDSYEQYF

j_gene: TRBJ2-1
d_gene: .
v_gene: TRBV27
abundance: .
CDR3nt: TGTGCCAGCAGTTTATCAGCGTACAATGAGCAGTTCTTC
CDR3aa: CASSLSAYNEQFF

j_gene: TRBJ1-6
d_gene: .
v_gene: TRBV27
abundance: .
CDR3nt: TGTGCCAGCGGGACTCTACACTCACCCCTCCACTTT
CDR3aa: CASGTLHSPLHF

j_gene: TRBJ1-1
d_gene: .
v_gene: TRBV10-2
abundance: .
CDR3nt: TGCGCCAGCCGACAGAACACTGAAGCTTTCTTT
CDR3aa: CASRQNTEAFF

j_gene: TRBJ2-7
d_gene: .
v_gene: TRBV7-9
abundance: .
CDR3nt: TGTGCCAGCAGCTTACAAAACTCCTACGAGCAGTACTTC
CDR3aa: CASSLQNSYEQYF

j_gene: TRBJ2-7
d_gene: TRBD1
v_gene: TRBV5-4
abundance: .
CDR3nt: TGTGCCAGCAGCTTTCAGGGGGCGGACTACGAGCAGTACTTC
CDR3aa: CASSFQGADYEQYF

j_gene: TRBJ2-2
d_gene: TRBD1
v_gene: TRBV7-6
abundance: .
CDR3nt: TGTGCCAGCAGCCCATGGACAGGGGACACCGGGGAGCTGTTTTTT
CDR3aa: CASSPWTGDTGELFF

j_gene: TRBJ2-7
d_gene: .
v_gene: TRBV28
abundance: .
CDR3nt: TGTGCCAGCAGTTTTTCCCAGACCTACGAGCAGTACTTC
CDR3aa: CASSFSQTYEQYF

j_gene: TRBJ2-5
d_gene: TRBD2
v_gene: TRBV27
abundance: .
CDR3nt: TGTGCCAGCAGTTCCCAACCTGGACTAGCGGAAGAGACCCAGTACTTC
CDR3aa: CASSSQPGLAEETQYF

j_gene: TRBJ1-1
d_gene: TRBD1
v_gene: TRBV28
abundance: .
CDR3nt: TGTGCCAGCAGTTCGGACAGGGAAATGAACACTGAAGCTTTCTTT
CDR3aa: CASSSDREMNTEAFF

j_gene: TRBJ2-5
d_gene: TRBD2
v_gene: TRBV29-1
abundance: .
CDR3nt: TGCAGCGTTGAGCCCCGCGGGGGGGAGACCCAGTACTTC
CDR3aa: CSVEPRGGETQYF

j_gene: TRBJ1-2
d_gene: .
v_gene: TRBV28
abundance: .
CDR3nt: TGTGCCAGCAGTTTAGACACGGAGGACTATGGCTACACCTTC
CDR3aa: CASSLDTEDYGYTF

j_gene: TRBJ2-5
d_gene: .
v_gene: TRBV11-2
abundance: .
CDR3nt: TGTGCCAGCAGCTTAGAGGTCGCGACCAAAGAGACCCAGTACTTC
CDR3aa: CASSLEVATKETQYF

j_gene: TRBJ2-7
d_gene: .
v_gene: TRBV7-9
abundance: .
CDR3nt: TGTGCCAGCGGCCTAGACAGAAACGCTCCTGGCGAGCAGTACTTC
CDR3aa: CASGLDRNAPGEQYF

j_gene: TRBJ2-7
d_gene: TRBD1
v_gene: TRBV7-9
abundance: .
CDR3nt: TGTGCCAGCAGCACACGACAGGGCCTATACGAGCAGTACTTC
CDR3aa: CASSTRQGLYEQYF

j_gene: TRBJ2-5
d_gene: .
v_gene: TRBV5-1
abundance: .
CDR3nt: TGCGCCAGCAGCTTGTTACCGGGAGACCCAGAGACCCAGTACTTC
CDR3aa: CASSLLPGDPETQYF

j_gene: TRBJ2-1
d_gene: .
v_gene: TRBV21-1
abundance: .
CDR3nt: TGTGCCAGCAGCACGGGACAGAAGGTGGGTGAGCAGTTCTTC
CDR3aa: CASSTGQKVGEQFF